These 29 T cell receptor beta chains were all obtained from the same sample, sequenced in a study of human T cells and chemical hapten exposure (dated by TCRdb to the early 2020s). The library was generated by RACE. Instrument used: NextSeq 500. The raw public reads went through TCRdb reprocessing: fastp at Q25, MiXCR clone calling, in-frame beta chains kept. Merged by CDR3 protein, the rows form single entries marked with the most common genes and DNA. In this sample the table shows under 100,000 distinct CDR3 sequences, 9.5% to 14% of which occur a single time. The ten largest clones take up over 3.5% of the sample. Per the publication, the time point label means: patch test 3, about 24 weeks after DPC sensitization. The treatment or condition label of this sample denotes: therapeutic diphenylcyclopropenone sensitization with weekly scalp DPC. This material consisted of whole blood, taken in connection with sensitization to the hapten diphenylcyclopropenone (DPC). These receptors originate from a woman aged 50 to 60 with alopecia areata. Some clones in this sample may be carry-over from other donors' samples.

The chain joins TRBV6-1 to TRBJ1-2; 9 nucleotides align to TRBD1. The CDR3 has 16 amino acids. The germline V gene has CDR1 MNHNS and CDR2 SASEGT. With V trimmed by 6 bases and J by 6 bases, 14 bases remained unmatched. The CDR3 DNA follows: TGTGCCAGCAGATCTTCTGCTACAGGGGGCGCGAATGGCTACACCTTC. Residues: CASRSSATGGANGYTF.

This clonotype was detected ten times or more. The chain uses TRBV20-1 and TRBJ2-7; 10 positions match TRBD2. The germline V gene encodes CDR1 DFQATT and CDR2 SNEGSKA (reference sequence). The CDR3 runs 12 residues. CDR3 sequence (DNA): TGCAGAGCGGCTAGCGGGAGCGGGGAGCAGTACTTC. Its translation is CRAASGSGEQYF.

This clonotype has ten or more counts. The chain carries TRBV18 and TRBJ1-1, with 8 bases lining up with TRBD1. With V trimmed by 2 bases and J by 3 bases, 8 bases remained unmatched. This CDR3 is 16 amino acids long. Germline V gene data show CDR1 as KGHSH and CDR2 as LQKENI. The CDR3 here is CASSPRAGGGDTEAFF. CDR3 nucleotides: TGTGCCAGCTCACCAAGGGCAGGGGGCGGGGACACTGAAGCTTTCTTT.

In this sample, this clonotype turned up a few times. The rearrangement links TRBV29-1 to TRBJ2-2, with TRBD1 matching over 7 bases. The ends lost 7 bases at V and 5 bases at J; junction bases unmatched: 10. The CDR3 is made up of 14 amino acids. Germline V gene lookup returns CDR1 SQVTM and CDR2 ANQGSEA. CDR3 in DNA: TGCAGCGCACAGGGGAAGGGCTGGACCGGGGAGCTGTTTTTT. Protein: CSAQGKGWTGELFF.

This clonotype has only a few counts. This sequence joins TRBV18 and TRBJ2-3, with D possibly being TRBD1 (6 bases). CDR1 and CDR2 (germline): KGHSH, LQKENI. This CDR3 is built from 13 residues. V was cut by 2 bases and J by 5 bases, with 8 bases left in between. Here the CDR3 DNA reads TGTGCCAGCTCACCAGCAGGGGAAGATACGCAGTATTTT. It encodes CASSPAGEDTQYF.

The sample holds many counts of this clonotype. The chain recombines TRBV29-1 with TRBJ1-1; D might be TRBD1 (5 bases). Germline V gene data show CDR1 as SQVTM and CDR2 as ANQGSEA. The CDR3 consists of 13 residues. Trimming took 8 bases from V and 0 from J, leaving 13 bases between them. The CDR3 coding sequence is TGCAGCACTGTGGGACTCATGAACACTGAAGCTTTCTTT. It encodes CSTVGLMNTEAFF.

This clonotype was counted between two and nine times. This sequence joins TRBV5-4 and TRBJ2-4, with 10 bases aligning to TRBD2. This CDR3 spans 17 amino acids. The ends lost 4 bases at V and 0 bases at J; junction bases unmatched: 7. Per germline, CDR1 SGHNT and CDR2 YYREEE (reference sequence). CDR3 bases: TGTGCCAGCAGCCCGTGGACTAGCGGAAAAGCCAAAAACATTCAGTACTTC. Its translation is CASSPWTSGKAKNIQYF. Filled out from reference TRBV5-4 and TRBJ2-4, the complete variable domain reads ETGVTQSPTHLIKTRGQQVTLRCSSQSGHNTVSWYQQALGQGPQFIFQYYREEENGRGNFPPRFSGLQFPNYSSELNVNALELDDSALYLCASSPWTSGKAKNIQYFGAGTRLSVL.

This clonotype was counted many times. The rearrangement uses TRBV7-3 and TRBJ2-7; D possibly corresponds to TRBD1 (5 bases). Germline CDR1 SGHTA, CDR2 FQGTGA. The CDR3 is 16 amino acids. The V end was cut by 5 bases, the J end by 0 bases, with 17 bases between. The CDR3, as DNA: TGTGCCAGCAGCAACCCACCACAGGCGAGCTCCTACGAGCAGTACTTC. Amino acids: CASSNPPQASSYEQYF.

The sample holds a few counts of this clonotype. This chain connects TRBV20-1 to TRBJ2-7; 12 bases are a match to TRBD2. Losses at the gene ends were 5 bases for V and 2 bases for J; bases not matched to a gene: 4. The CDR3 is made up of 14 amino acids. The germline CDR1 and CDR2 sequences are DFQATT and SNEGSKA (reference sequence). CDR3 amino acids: CSAYRLAGAYEQYF. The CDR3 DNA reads TGCAGTGCTTACCGACTAGCGGGAGCCTACGAGCAGTACTTC.

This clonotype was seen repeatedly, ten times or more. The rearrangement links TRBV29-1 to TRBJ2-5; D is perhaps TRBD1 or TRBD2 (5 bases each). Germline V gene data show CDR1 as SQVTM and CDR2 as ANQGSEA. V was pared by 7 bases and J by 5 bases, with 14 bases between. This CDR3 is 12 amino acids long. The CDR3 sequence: CSAGRGSETQYF. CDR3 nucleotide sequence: TGCAGCGCTGGACGGGGCTCGGAGACCCAGTACTTC.

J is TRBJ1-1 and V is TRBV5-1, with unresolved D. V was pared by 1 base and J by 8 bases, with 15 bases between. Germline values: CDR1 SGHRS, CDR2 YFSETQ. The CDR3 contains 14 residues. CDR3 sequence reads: CASSLNVAEGEAFF. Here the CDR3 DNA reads TGCGCCAGCAGCTTGAATGTGGCTGAGGGAGAAGCTTTCTTT. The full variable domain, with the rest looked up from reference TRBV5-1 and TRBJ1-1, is KAGVTQTPRYLIKTRGQQVTLSCSPISGHRSVSWYQQTPGQGLQFLFEYFSETQRNKGNFPGRFSGRQFSNSRSEMNVSTLELGDSALYLCASSLNVAEGEAFFGQGTRLTVV.

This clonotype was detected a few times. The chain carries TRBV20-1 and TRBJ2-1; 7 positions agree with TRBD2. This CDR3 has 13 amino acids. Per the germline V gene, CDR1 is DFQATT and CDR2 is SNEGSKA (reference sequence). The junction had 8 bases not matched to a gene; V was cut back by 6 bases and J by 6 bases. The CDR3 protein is CSAQREATNEQFF. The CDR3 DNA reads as TGCAGTGCCCAACGGGAGGCGACCAATGAGCAGTTCTTC.

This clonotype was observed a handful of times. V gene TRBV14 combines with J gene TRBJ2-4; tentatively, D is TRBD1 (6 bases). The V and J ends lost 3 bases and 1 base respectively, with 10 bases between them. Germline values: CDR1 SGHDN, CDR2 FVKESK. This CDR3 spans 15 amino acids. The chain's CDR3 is CASSHEQGAKNIQYF. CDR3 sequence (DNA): TGTGCCAGCAGCCATGAGCAGGGGGCCAAAAACATTCAGTACTTC.

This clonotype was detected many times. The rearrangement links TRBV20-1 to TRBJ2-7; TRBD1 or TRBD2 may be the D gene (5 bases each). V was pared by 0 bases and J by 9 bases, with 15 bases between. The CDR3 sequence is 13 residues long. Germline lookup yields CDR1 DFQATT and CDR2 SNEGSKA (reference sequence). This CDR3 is CSAREGVPSGQYF. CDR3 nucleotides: TGCAGTGCTAGAGAGGGGGTCCCATCAGGGCAGTACTTC.

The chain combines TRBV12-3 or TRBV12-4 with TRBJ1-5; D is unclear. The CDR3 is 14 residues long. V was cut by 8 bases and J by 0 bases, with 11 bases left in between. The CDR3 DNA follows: TGTGCCAGCCGGGCCGCGAATAGCAATCAGCCCCAGCATTTT. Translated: CASRAANSNQPQHF.

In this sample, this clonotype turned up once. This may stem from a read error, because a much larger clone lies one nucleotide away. CDR3 coding DNA: TGCAGTGTTGCGGGACATGGAATTGCCGGGGAGCTGTTTTTT. Translating gives CSVAGHGIAGELFF. The chain uses TRBV20-1 and TRBJ2-2; either TRBD1 or TRBD2 may supply D (6 bases each). V was trimmed by 7 bases and J by 6 bases, leaving 18 bases between them. The germline V gene encodes CDR1 DFQATT and CDR2 SNEGSKA (reference sequence). The CDR3 has 14 residues.

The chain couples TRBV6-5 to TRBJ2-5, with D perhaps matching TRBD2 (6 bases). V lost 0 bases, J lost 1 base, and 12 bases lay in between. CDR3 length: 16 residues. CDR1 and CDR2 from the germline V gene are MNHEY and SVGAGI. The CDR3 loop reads CASSYSTRQAQETQYF. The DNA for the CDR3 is TGTGCCAGCAGTTACTCGACTAGGCAGGCCCAAGAGACCCAGTACTTC.

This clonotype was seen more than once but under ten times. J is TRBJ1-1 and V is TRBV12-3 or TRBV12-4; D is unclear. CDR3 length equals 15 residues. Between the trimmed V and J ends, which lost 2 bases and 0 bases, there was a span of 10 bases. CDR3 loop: CASSLRTYMNTEAFF. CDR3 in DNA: TGTGCCAGCAGTTTAAGAACTTACATGAACACTGAAGCTTTCTTT.

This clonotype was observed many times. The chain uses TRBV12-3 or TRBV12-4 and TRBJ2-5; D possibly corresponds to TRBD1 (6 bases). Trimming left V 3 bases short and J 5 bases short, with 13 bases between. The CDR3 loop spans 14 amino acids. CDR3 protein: CASSLGRGHETQYF. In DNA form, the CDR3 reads TGTGCCAGCAGTTTGGGCAGGGGCCACGAGACCCAGTACTTC.

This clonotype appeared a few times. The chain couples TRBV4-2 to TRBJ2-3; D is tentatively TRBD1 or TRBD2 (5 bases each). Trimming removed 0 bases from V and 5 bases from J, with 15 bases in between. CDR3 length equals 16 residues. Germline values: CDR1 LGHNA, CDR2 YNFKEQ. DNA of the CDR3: TGTGCCAGCAGCCAAGATAGGGGCTTACGGGAAGATACGCAGTATTTT. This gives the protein CASSQDRGLREDTQYF.

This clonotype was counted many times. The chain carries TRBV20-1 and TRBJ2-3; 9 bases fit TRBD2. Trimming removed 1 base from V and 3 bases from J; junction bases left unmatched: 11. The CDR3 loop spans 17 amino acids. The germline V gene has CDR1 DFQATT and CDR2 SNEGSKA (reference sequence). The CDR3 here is CSARGSSGIRSTDTQYF. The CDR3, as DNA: TGCAGTGCTAGAGGATCTAGCGGGATCCGGTCTACAGATACGCAGTATTTT.

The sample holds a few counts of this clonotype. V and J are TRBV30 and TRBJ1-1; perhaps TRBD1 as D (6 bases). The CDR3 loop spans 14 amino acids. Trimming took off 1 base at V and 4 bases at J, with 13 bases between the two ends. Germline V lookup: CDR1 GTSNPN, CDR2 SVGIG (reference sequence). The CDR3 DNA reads TGTGCCTGGAGTGACTGGGGGCTGGCCACTGAAGCTTTCTTT. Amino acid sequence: CAWSDWGLATEAFF.

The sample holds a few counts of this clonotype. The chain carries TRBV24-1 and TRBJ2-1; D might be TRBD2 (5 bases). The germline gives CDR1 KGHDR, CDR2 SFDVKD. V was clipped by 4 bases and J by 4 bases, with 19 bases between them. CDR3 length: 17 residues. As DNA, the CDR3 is TGTGCCACCAGTGACGACCAACTAGTATCGGGGTACAATGAGCAGTTCTTC. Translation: CATSDDQLVSGYNEQFF.

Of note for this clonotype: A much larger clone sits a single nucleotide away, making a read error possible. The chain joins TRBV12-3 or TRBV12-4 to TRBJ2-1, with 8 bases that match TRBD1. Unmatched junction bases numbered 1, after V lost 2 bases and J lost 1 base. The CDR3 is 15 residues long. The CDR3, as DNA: TGTGCCAGCAGTTTAAGGACAGGGTCCTACAATGAGCAGTTCTTC. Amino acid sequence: CASSLRTGSYNEQFF.

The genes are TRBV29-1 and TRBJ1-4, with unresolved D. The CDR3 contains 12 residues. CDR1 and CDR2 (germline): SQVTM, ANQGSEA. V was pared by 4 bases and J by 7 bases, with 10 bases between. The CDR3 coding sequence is TGCAGCGTTGGGCAGGCGGGTGAAAAACTGTTTTTT. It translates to CSVGQAGEKLFF.

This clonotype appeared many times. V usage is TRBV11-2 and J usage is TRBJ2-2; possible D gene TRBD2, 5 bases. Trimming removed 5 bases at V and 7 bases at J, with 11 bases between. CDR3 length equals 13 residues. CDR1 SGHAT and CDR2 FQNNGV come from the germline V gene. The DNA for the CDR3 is TGTGCCAGCAGCCCCGATCGGGGCGGGGAGCTGTTTTTT. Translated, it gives CASSPDRGGELFF.

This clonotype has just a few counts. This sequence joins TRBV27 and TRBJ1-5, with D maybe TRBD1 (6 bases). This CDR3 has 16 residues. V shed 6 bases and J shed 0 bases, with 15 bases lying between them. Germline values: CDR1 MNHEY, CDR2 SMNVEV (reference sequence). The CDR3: CASSTLGGHSNQPQHF. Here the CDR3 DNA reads TGTGCCAGCAGCACCCTAGGGGGGCATAGCAATCAGCCCCAGCATTTT.

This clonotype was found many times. DNA for the CDR3: TGTGCCAGCAGCTTAAGCGGGATTGGGGATGAGCAGTTCTTC. This encodes CASSLSGIGDEQFF. The rearrangement joins TRBV11-3 to TRBJ2-1, with TRBD2 identical over 7 bases. The CDR3 spans 14 residues. Germline CDR1 and CDR2: SGHNT and YENEEA. Trimming cost V 2 bases and J 8 bases; bases outside gene matches: 6. The variable domain in full, completed from reference TRBV11-3 and TRBJ2-1, reads EAGVVQSPRYKIIEKKQPVAFWCNPISGHNTLYWYLQNLGQGPELLIRYENEEAVDDSQLPKDRFSAERLKGVDSTLKIQPAELGDSAVYLCASSLSGIGDEQFFGPGTRLTVL.

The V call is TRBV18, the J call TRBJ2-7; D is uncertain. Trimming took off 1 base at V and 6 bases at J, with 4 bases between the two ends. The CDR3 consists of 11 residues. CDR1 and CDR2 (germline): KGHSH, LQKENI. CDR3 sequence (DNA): TGTGCCAGCTCACCACGGGTCGAGCAGTACTTC. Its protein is CASSPRVEQYF. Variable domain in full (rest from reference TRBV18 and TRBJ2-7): NAGVMQNPRHLVRRRGQEARLRCSPMKGHSHVYWYRQLPEEGLKFMVYLQKENIIDESGMPKERFSAEFPKEGPSILRIQQVVRGDSAAYFCASSPRVEQYFGPGTRLTVT.